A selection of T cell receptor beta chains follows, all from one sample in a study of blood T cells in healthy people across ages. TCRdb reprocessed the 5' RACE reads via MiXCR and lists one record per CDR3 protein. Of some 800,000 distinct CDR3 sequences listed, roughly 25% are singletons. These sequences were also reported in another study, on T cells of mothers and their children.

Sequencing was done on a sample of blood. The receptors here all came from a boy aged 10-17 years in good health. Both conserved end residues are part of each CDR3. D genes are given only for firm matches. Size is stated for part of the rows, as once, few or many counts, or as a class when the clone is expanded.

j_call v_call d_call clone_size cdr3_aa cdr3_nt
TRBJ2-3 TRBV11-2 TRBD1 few CASSLGTGNTDTQYF TGTGCCAGCAGCTTAGGGACAGGGAACACAGATACGCAGTATTTT
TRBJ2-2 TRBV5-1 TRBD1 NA CASSRDRELGELFF TGCGCCAGCAGCCGGGACAGGGAACTCGGGGAGCTGTTTTTT
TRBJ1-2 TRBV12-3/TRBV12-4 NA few CASSFEDYGYTF TGTGCCAGCAGTTTTGAAGACTATGGCTACACCTTC
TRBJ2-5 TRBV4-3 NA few CASSQDRALGTQYF TGCGCCAGCAGCCAAGATAGGGCCCTAGGGACCCAGTACTTC
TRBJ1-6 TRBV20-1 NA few CSARGGTNSPLHF TGCAGTGCTAGAGGAGGGACGAATTCACCCCTCCACTTT
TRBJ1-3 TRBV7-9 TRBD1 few CASREADRLSTVGNTIYF TGTGCCAGCAGGGAAGCGGACAGGCTTTCAACCGTTGGAAACACCATATATTTT
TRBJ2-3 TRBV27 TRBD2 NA CASSFRSGGQTDTQYF TGTGCCAGCAGTTTCCGGTCGGGGGGGCAAACGGATACGCAGTATTTT
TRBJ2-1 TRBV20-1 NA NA CSARDLQKIVHEQFF TGCAGCGCTAGAGATCTCCAGAAAATCGTCCATGAGCAGTTCTTC
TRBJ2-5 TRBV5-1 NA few CASSWRELETQYF TGCGCCAGCAGCTGGAGGGAATTGGAGACCCAGTACTTC
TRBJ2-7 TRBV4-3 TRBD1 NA CASSQTDRGEQYF TGCGCCAGCAGCCAGACCGACAGGGGAGAGCAGTACTTC
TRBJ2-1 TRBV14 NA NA CASSQDLNEQFF TGTGCCAGCAGCCAAGATTTGAATGAGCAGTTCTTC
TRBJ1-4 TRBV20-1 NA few CSASSGGEKLFF TGCAGTGCTAGTTCAGGAGGTGAAAAACTGTTTTTT
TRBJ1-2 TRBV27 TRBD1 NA CASSPLGFMTGDYGYTF TGTGCCAGCAGCCCTTTGGGGTTTATGACAGGGGACTATGGCTACACCTTC
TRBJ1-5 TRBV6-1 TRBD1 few CASRGQLNQPQHF TGTGCCAGCAGGGGACAGTTGAATCAGCCCCAGCATTTT
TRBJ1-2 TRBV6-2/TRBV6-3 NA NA CASRADKTFYGYTF TGTGCCAGCAGGGCAGACAAGACATTCTATGGCTACACCTTC
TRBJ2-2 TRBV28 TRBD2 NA CASSFFLAGHTEELFF TGTGCCAGCAGTTTTTTCCTAGCGGGCCACACCGAGGAGCTGTTTTTT
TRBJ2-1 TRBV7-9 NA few CASSTGEDEQFF TGTGCCAGCAGTACAGGGGAGGATGAGCAGTTCTTC
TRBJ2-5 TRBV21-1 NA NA CASSKGDRNYQETQYF TGTGCCAGCAGCAAAGGGGACAGGAACTACCAAGAGACCCAGTACTTC
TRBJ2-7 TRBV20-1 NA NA CSADRGGEQYF TGCAGTGCAGATAGGGGAGGCGAGCAGTACTTC
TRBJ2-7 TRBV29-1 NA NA CSVGEDFSYEQYF TGCAGCGTTGGTGAGGACTTCTCCTACGAGCAGTACTTC
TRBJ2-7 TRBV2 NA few CASSNAGSYEQYF TGTGCCAGCAGTAACGCAGGGAGTTACGAGCAGTACTTC
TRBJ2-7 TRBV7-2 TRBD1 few CASSVDRGSYEQYF TGTGCCAGCAGCGTCGACAGGGGTTCCTACGAGCAGTACTTC
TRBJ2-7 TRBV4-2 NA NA CASSQGGLERTYEQYF TGTGCCAGCAGCCAAGGGGGGTTGGAGCGGACCTACGAGCAGTACTTC
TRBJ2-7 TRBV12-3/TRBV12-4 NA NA CASSLGGWDVHEQYF TGTGCCAGCAGTTTAGGGGGATGGGACGTCCACGAGCAGTACTTC
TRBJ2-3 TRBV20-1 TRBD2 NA CSAANQLADRPTDTQYF TGCAGTGCTGCCAATCAACTAGCGGATCGACCCACAGATACGCAGTATTTT
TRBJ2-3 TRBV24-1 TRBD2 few CATSDLHLAGGLNTQYF TGTGCCACCAGTGATTTGCATCTGGCGGGGGGGCTTAATACGCAGTATTTT
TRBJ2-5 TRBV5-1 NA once CASSYGGAAEETQYF TGCGCCAGCAGCTACGGCGGAGCAGCCGAAGAGACCCAGTACTTC
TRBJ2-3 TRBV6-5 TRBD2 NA CASSYTGLAGGPGFEDTQYF TGTGCCAGCAGTTACACCGGACTAGCGGGAGGGCCAGGATTCGAAGATACGCAGTATTTT
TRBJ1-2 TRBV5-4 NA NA CASSDGPVYGYTF TGTGCCAGCAGCGACGGACCCGTTTATGGCTACACCTTC
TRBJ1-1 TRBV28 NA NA CASSPRQGIPRANTEAFF TGTGCCAGCAGTCCCCGCCAAGGAATTCCTAGAGCTAACACTGAAGCTTTCTTT
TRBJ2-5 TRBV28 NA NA CASTRGVETQYF TGTGCCAGCACCAGGGGAGTTGAGACCCAGTACTTC
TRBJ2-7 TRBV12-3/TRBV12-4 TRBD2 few CASSRTSGGLEQYF TGTGCTAGCAGCCGGACTAGCGGAGGCTTAGAGCAGTACTTC
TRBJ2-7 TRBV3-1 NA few CASSQGASQYF TGTGCCAGCAGCCAAGGGGCATCGCAGTACTTC
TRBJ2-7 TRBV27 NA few CASSLGWVSDSYEQYF TGTGCCAGCAGTCTAGGGTGGGTCTCGGACTCCTACGAGCAGTACTTC
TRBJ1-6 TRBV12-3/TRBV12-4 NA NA CASRLEVVGSPLHF TGTGCCAGCAGACTCGAGGTCGTAGGGTCACCCCTCCACTTT
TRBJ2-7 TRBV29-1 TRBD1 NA CSVETGTVYEQYF TGCAGCGTGGAAACCGGGACAGTCTACGAGCAGTACTTC
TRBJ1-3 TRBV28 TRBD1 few CASRVPGQGTTSGNTIYF TGTGCCAGCAGGGTCCCGGGACAGGGAACCACCTCTGGAAACACCATATATTTT
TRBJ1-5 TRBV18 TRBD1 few CASSPGTGRDQPQHF TGTGCCAGCTCACCTGGGACAGGGAGGGATCAGCCCCAGCATTTT
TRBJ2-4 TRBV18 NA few CASSADGTLAKNIQYF TGTGCCAGCTCAGCCGACGGAACCCTAGCCAAAAACATTCAGTACTTC
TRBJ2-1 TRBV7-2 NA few CASSLEYRSSYNEQFF TGTGCCAGCAGCTTAGAGTACCGGAGCTCCTACAATGAGCAGTTCTTC
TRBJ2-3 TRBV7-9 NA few CASSLMGVDADTQYF TGTGCCAGCAGCTTAATGGGGGTAGACGCAGATACGCAGTATTTT
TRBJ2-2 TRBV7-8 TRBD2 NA CASSILGLAGRGTGELFF TGTGCCAGCAGCATTCTGGGACTAGCAGGAAGAGGCACCGGGGAGCTGTTTTTT
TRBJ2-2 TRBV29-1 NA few CSVVQEGNTGELFF TGCAGCGTTGTACAGGAGGGGAACACCGGGGAGCTGTTTTTT
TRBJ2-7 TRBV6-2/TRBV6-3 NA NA CAANPSTPGYEQYF TGTGCCGCCAACCCTTCAACTCCGGGCTACGAGCAGTACTTC
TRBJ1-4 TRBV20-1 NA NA CSARDTGRTNEKLFF TGCAGTGCTAGGGACACAGGGCGCACTAATGAAAAACTGTTTTTT
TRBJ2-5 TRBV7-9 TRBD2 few CASSPPGGLSQETQYF TGTGCCAGCAGCCCCCCCGGGGGACTATCACAAGAGACCCAGTACTTC
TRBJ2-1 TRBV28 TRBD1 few CASSPTGGGFRDEQFF TGTGCCAGCAGCCCTACAGGGGGCGGTTTTAGGGATGAGCAGTTCTTC
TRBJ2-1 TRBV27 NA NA CASGPLGSEQFF TGTGCCAGTGGCCCCCTCGGTAGTGAGCAGTTCTTC
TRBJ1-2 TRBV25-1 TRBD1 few CASSGVTGTGEYGYTF TGTGCCAGCAGTGGAGTTACCGGGACAGGGGAGTATGGCTACACCTTC
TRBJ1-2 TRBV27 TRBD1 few CASSWGQAYGYTF TGTGCCAGCAGTTGGGGACAGGCTTATGGCTACACCTTC
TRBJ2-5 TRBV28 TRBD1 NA CVSSPLARGQETQYF TGTGTCAGCAGTCCCCTGGCCAGGGGGCAGGAGACCCAGTACTTC
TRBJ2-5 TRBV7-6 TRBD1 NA CASSLVGTGQGETQYF TGTGCCAGCAGCTTAGTCGGAACGGGACAGGGGGAGACCCAGTACTTC
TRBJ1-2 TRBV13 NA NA CASSLGRLGQGSTF TGTGCCAGCAGCTTAGGCCGGTTAGGTCAGGGATCCACCTTC
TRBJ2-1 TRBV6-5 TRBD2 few CASSYGVAGPNEQFF TGTGCCAGCAGTTACGGGGTAGCGGGGCCGAATGAGCAGTTCTTC
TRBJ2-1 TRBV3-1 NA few CASSQSTGFEQFF TGTGCCAGCAGCCAAAGCACCGGTTTTGAGCAGTTCTTC
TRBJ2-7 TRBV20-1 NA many CSARDYSYEQYF TGCAGTGCTAGAGACTACTCCTACGAGCAGTACTTC
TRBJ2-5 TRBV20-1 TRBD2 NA CSARVLAGVARETQYF TGCAGTGCTAGGGTCCTAGCGGGAGTGGCTAGGGAGACCCAGTACTTC